A few counts support the clone carrying this T cell receptor beta chain. Each CDR3 protein gets one entry after TCRdb re-called the reads with MiXCR. Among approximately 320,000 distinct CDR3 sequences listed, around a tenth were seen once. The data stem from a study of T cell repertoires in cytomegalovirus infection. Study-wide context: It was the public TCR beta signatures that indicated both CMV infection and matching HLA type.

This CDR3 comprises 15 residues. V shed 1 base and J shed 3 bases, with 9 bases lying between them. Germline V gene lookup returns CDR1 LNHNV and CDR2 YYDKDF (reference sequence). The chain employs TRBV15 and TRBJ1-4, with D tentatively TRBD1 (5 bases). This sequence originates from a human donor in good health (CMV status not recorded). Some clones in this sample may be carry-over from other donors' samples. Specimen: PBMCs. CDR3 residues: CATSRVVGANEKLFF. The CDR3 region has the DNA TGTGCCACCAGCAGAGTGGTGGGGGCTAATGAAAAACTGTTTTTT. Supplemented by reference TRBV15 and TRBJ1-4, the full variable domain reads DAMVIQNPRYQVTQFGKPVTLSCSQTLNHNVMYWYQQKSSQAPKLLFHYYDKDFNNEADTPDNFQSRRPNTSFCFLDIRSPGLGDTAMYLCATSRVVGANEKLFFGSGTQLSVL.